At least ten counts were recorded for the clone carrying this T cell receptor (beta chain). Its specificity is unknown. The data stem from a study of T cells in Graves' hyperthyroidism and ophthalmopathy. Absence of ophthalmopathy progression within 18 months defined stable Graves' hyperthyroidism. Exclusion of patients followed from uncontrolled infection, other autoimmune disease, pregnancy or lactation. Germline V gene lookup returns CDR1 MDHEN and CDR2 SYDVKM. The CDR3 extends over 14 amino acids. With 2 bases removed from V and 6 bases from J, the gap between germline ends came to 11 bases. Overall study results and limits: Ophthalmopathy and stable hyperthyroidism were separated by a 13 V-J model.

TCR beta CDR3 regions were amplified from RNA transcripts. The study used the HTBI primer set for a first-round RT-PCR of the TCR CDR3. TCRdb passed the multiplex PCR reads through MiXCR, listing each CDR3 protein once. Of 600,000 or so distinct CDR3 sequences in the sample, roughly 15% were seen once. The sequencing sample was made of blood. This chain connects TRBV28 to TRBJ2-1; no clear D. The sequence came from a woman aged 25 to 39 with Graves' hyperthyroidism. The CDR3 nucleotides are TGTGCCAGCAGTTTAAATCTACCCCGCAATGAGCAGTTCTTC. Translation gives CASSLNLPRNEQFF.